The 22 T cell receptor beta chains presented below share a single source sample, sequenced in a study of glioma-infiltrating T cells after dendritic cell vaccination. Time point indicated: after dendritic cell vaccination, including at tumor progression/relapse. Some clones are missing from TCRdb's copy, which holds only in-frame ones; the method was immunoSEQ multiplex PCR. The sample lists about 58,000 clones; roughly 83% were seen once. This specimen consisted of blood, obtained after dendritic cell vaccination. These receptor sequences come from a human donor with glioblastoma.

The J gene is TRBJ1-1, the V gene TRBV7-2, with D perhaps TRBD1 (6 bases). The CDR3 runs 12 residues. Trimming shortened V by 1 base and J by 9 bases, and 9 bases separated the two germline ends. From germline, CDR1 is SGHTA and CDR2 FQGNSA. The CDR3 DNA is TGTGCCAGCAGCTTAGAGGGGACACAAGCTTTCTTT. It encodes CASSLEGTQAFF.

The rearrangement links TRBV5-4 to TRBJ1-2; D is uncertain. The CDR3 loop spans 13 amino acids. Trimming cost V 8 bases and J 1 base, with 12 bases left between them. The germline gives CDR1 SGHNT, CDR2 YYREEE (reference sequence). The CDR3, as DNA: TGTGCCAGTAGTGCTGGTTTTAACTATGGCTACACCTTC. Its translation: CASSAGFNYGYTF.

In this sample, this clone turned up a few times. The V and J genes are TRBV7-9 and TRBJ1-1; 9 bases are a match to TRBD1. The germline V gene has CDR1 SEHNR and CDR2 FQNEAQ (reference sequence). V was pared by 5 bases and J by 1 base, with 5 bases of the junction left unmatched. This CDR3 has 15 residues. The CDR3 DNA follows: TGTGCCAGCAGCCCCACAGGGGGCTGGAACACTGAAGCTTTCTTT. Translation gives CASSPTGGWNTEAFF.

V gene TRBV19 combines with J gene TRBJ1-6, with 9 bases fitting TRBD1. The germline gives CDR1 LNHDA, CDR2 SQIVND (reference sequence). V lost 6 bases, J lost 8 bases, and 8 bases stayed unmatched. The CDR3 consists of 15 residues. CDR3 nucleotides: TGTGCCAGTAGCTTACAGGGGGCTGTCGATTCACCCCTCCACTTT. Residues: CASSLQGAVDSPLHF.

This chain connects TRBV11-3 to TRBJ1-5; D possibly corresponds to TRBD1 (6 bases). The germline V and J ends were trimmed by 0 bases and 5 bases, with 11 bases remaining between them. CDR3 size: 15 residues. The V gene's germline CDR1 is SGHNT and CDR2 YENEEA. The CDR3 DNA reads TGTGCCAGCAGCTTAGATGGGTCAGGGGATCAGCCCCAGCATTTT. Amino acids: CASSLDGSGDQPQHF.

The rearrangement links TRBV9 to TRBJ2-7, with 10 bases matching TRBD2. CDR1 SGDLS and CDR2 YYNGEE come from the germline V gene. V shed 0 bases, J shed 3 bases, and the junction held 3 bases outside the gene matches. The CDR3 totals 15 residues. The chain's CDR3 is CASSVGASGGYEQYF. The CDR3 DNA sequence: TGTGCCAGCAGCGTAGGGGCTAGCGGGGGCTACGAGCAGTACTTC.

This sequence joins TRBV7-2 and TRBJ2-3, with 12 bases matching TRBD2. V shed 5 bases, J shed 3 bases, and the junction held 6 bases outside the gene matches. The germline V gene encodes CDR1 SGHTA and CDR2 FQGNSA. The CDR3 runs to 16 residues. The DNA for the CDR3 is TGTGCCAGCAGCACTAGCGGGGGGCAGGGGACAGATACGCAGTATTTT. Its translation is CASSTSGGQGTDTQYF.

J is TRBJ2-7 and V is TRBV7-2, with D possibly TRBD1 on 6 matching bases. Trimming stripped 5 bases from V and 5 bases from J, with 16 bases between. This CDR3 has 14 residues. CDR1 is SGHTA, CDR2 FQGNSA, per germline. As DNA, the CDR3 is TGTGCCAGCAGCGCTCTCCGAGGGGGAGACGAGCAGTACTTC. Its protein is CASSALRGGDEQYF.

The chain is built from TRBV29-1 and TRBJ2-1; tentative D call: TRBD2 (6 bases). The germline V gene encodes CDR1 SQVTM and CDR2 ANQGSEA. Trimming removed 8 bases from V and 0 bases from J, with 14 bases in between. The CDR3 is made up of 14 amino acids. CDR3 in amino acids: CSTRVGGSYNEQFF. CDR3 coding DNA: TGCAGCACCCGCGTGGGGGGCTCCTACAATGAGCAGTTCTTC.

The rearrangement uses TRBV9 and TRBJ1-1; 8 positions match TRBD1. The CDR3 length is 14 residues. Germline V gives CDR1 SGDLS, CDR2 YYNGEE. V lost 3 bases and J lost 8; bases outside the gene matches: 9. CDR3 nucleotides: TGTGCCAGCAGCGCCCCCCCTTGGACAGGGGAAGCTTTCTTT. Translation: CASSAPPWTGEAFF.

This clone showed up just a few times. The gene calls are TRBV4-1 and TRBJ2-7; 9 nucleotides line up with TRBD2. In germline, CDR1 is MGHRA, CDR2 YSYEKL. The CDR3 is 16 residues long. The V segment lost 0 bases and the J segment 2 bases; nucleotides outside the gene matches: 5. The CDR3 region is CASSQERSGGTYEQYF. CDR3 bases: TGCGCCAGCAGCCAAGAACGGAGCGGGGGGACCTACGAGCAGTACTTC.

The gene calls are TRBV11-1 and TRBJ1-2, with 7 nucleotides matching TRBD1. The CDR3 contains 14 residues. CDR1 and CDR2 from the germline V gene are SGHAT and FQDESV (reference sequence). Trimming removed 5 bases from V and 7 bases from J; junction bases left unmatched: 10. For the CDR3, the DNA is TGTGCCAGCAGCCAAGACAGGGAAAGAGGTGGCTACACCTTC. This translates into CASSQDRERGGYTF.

This clone has just a few counts. The chain links TRBV5-4 to TRBJ1-2, with 9 bases matching TRBD1. The V and J ends lost 7 bases and 4 bases, in that order; junction bases with no gene match: 8. Germline CDR1 is SGHNT and CDR2 is YYREEE (reference sequence). The CDR3 loop spans 14 amino acids. The CDR3 DNA is TGTGCCAGCCTGTACAGGGGGCACAGCTATGGCTACACCTTC. Its protein is CASLYRGHSYGYTF.

The CDR3 coding sequence is TGTGCCAGCAGCTTATCAGAGGCTGTGAACACTGAAGCTTTCTTT. It codes for CASSLSEAVNTEAFF. The chain joins TRBV7-6 to TRBJ1-1; D gene ambiguous. Trimming stripped 2 bases from V and 0 bases from J, with 10 bases between. Germline CDR1 reads SGHVS; CDR2 reads FNYEAQ. There are 15 residues in the CDR3.

The chain employs TRBV25-1 and TRBJ2-7; a possible D gene is TRBD1 (6 bases). Germline V gene lookup returns CDR1 MGHDK and CDR2 SYGVNS. V lost 3 bases and J lost 0, with 9 bases in between. The CDR3 sequence is 14 residues long. CDR3 sequence: CASSDTGISYEQYF. CDR3 nucleotides: TGTGCCAGCAGTGATACAGGGATCTCCTACGAGCAGTACTTC.

V is TRBV7-3 and J is TRBJ2-7; 11 nucleotides line up with TRBD1. Germline values: CDR1 SGHTA, CDR2 FQGTGA. CDR3 length: 13 residues. V lost 5 bases, J lost 7 bases, and 4 bases stayed unmatched. CDR3 protein: CASSPGQGGEQYF. The CDR3 DNA is TGTGCCAGCAGCCCGGGACAGGGGGGGGAGCAGTACTTC.

Only one count was recorded for this clone. The rearrangement joins TRBV19 to TRBJ2-7, with 10 bases that match TRBD2. The CDR3 has 13 amino acids. Germline V lookup: CDR1 LNHDA, CDR2 SQIVND (reference sequence). Unmatched junction bases numbered 2, after V lost 9 bases and J lost 0 bases. The CDR3 sequence: CASTSGNSYEQYF. The CDR3 coding sequence is TGTGCCAGCACTAGCGGGAACTCCTACGAGCAGTACTTC. The complete variable domain, with remaining parts taken from reference TRBV19 and TRBJ2-7, reads DGGITQSPKYLFRKEGQNVTLSCEQNLNHDAMYWYRQDPGQGLRLIYYSQIVNDFQKGDIAEGYSVSREKKESFPLTVTSAQKNPTAFYLCASTSGNSYEQYFGPGTRLTVT.

The rearrangement joins TRBV30 to TRBJ2-3; TRBD2 might be the D (5 bases). Germline V gene sequence: CDR1 GTSNPN, CDR2 SVGIG (reference sequence). The CDR3 consists of 13 residues. Trimming stripped 8 bases from V and 0 bases from J, with 12 bases between. This chain's CDR3 is CARREPSTDTQYF. CDR3 nucleotides: TGTGCCCGACGGGAACCGAGCACAGATACGCAGTATTTT.

The rearrangement joins TRBV14 to TRBJ1-1; TRBD1 might be the D (5 bases). Trimming stripped 1 base from V and 1 base from J, with 19 bases between. In germline, CDR1 is SGHDN, CDR2 FVKESK. The CDR3 is 18 amino acids. CDR3 nucleotides: TGTGCCAGCAGCCAAGCGGGACTCTTCCCCAAACGGAACACTGAAGCTTTCTTT. Protein sequence: CASSQAGLFPKRNTEAFF.

The genes are TRBV2 and TRBJ1-6, with 7 bases lining up with TRBD1. Germline CDR1 and CDR2: SNHLY and FYNNEI. The CDR3 is made up of 17 amino acids. V dropped 0 bases and J dropped 6; count of bases not matched to a gene: 8. CDR3 amino acids: CASSEARQGVGNSPLHF. The CDR3 nucleotides read TGTGCCAGCAGTGAAGCGCGCCAGGGGGTGGGTAATTCACCCCTCCACTTT.

The V gene is TRBV5-6, the J gene TRBJ1-5; possibly TRBD1 for D (6 bases). The V gene's germline CDR1 is SGHDT and CDR2 YYEEEE. The CDR3 is 14 residues long. Trimming pared 1 base from V and 6 bases from J, leaving 11 bases between. CDR3: CASSLWGPGQPQHF. The CDR3 nucleotides are TGTGCCAGCAGCTTGTGGGGGCCGGGTCAGCCCCAGCATTTT. The entire variable domain, with the rest obtained from reference TRBV5-6 and TRBJ1-5, is as follows: DAGVTQSPTHLIKTRGQQVTLRCSPKSGHDTVSWYQQALGQGPQFIFQYYEEEERQRGNFPDRFSGHQFPNYSSELNVNALLLGDSALYLCASSLWGPGQPQHFGDGTRLSIL.

The gene calls are TRBV20-1 and TRBJ2-5; D perhaps matches TRBD2 (6 bases). Germline assignment: CDR1 DFQATT and CDR2 SNEGSKA (reference sequence). The CDR3 length is 11 residues. The germline V and J ends were trimmed by 5 bases and 5 bases, with 9 bases remaining between them. DNA for the CDR3: TGCAGTGCTCCTCGGGGGGAGACCCAGTACTTC. Protein sequence: CSAPRGETQYF.